These 4 T cell receptor beta chains came from one sample sequenced in a study of cytomegalovirus exposure and HLA in healthy donors. It was with 60 Vbeta and 13 Jbeta primers that the PCR ran. Sequencing used immunoSEQ multiplex PCR; TCRdb keeps in-frame clones, though not all of them. Found here are 100,000 to 130,000 clones, roughly 82% of them singletons; the top ten hold under 3.5%. Sequenced: PBMCs. The receptors come from a man aged 30 to 45 in good health and CMV-seropositive.

The gene calls are TRBV9 and TRBJ1-5, with D perhaps TRBD1 (5 bases). Trimming left V 9 bases short and J 4 bases short, with 26 bases between. CDR1 and CDR2 from the germline V gene are SGDLS and YYNGEE. The CDR3 consists of 17 residues. CDR3 nucleotide sequence: TGTGCCACCTGGGAGGCAGGGTCTTATTCTTCAAATCAGCCCCAGCATTTT. It is translated as CATWEAGSYSSNQPQHF. The full variable domain, completed using reference TRBV9 and TRBJ1-5, is DSGVTQTPKHLITATGQRVTLRCSPRSGDLSVYWYQQSLDQGLQFLIQYYNGEERAKGNILERFSAQQFPDLHSELNLSSLELGDSALYFCATWEAGSYSSNQPQHFGDGTRLSIL.

This chain links TRBV21-1 with TRBJ2-1; the D call in the table, TRBD1, was not verified against the DNA. TRBV21-1 is assigned pseudogene status. This CDR3 is 13 amino acids long. The CDR3: CASNDRDYNEQFF. DNA of the CDR3: TGTGCCAGCAACGACAGGGATTACAATGAGCAGTTCTTC.

In nucleotides, the CDR3 is TGTGCCAGCAGTCGGGGGGCAGAATCCTACGAGCAGTACTTC. The encoded protein is CASSRGAESYEQYF. The genes are TRBV7-9 and TRBJ2-7; a possible D gene is TRBD2 (7 bases). The CDR3 loop spans 14 amino acids. V was shortened by 6 bases and J by 1 base, with 13 bases between the two germline ends. Germline V CDR1 and CDR2: SEHNR, FQNEAQ (reference sequence).

The chain joins TRBV19 to TRBJ2-7; D may be TRBD1 (6 bases). The CDR3 spans 12 residues. Germline values: CDR1 LNHDA, CDR2 SQIVND (reference sequence). In nucleotides, the CDR3 is TGTGTGCGGTGGGGACACACATACGAGCAGTACTTC. It translates to CVRWGHTYEQYF. Full variable domain (rest looked up from reference TRBV19 and TRBJ2-7): DGGITQSPKYLFRKEGQNVTLSCEQNLNHDAMYWYRQDPGQGLRLIYYSQIVNDFQKGDIAEGYSVSREKKESFPLTVTSAQKNPTAFYLCVRWGHTYEQYFGPGTRLTVT.